The sequence of this T cell receptor beta chain was determined in a study of blood T cell repertoires in COVID-19. Method: immunoSEQ multiplex PCR; TCRdb's copy keeps in-frame clones and lacks some. The table has 85,000 to 110,000 clones, 88% seen once. Sequenced material: peripheral blood. This clonotype was sampled from a human donor in a cohort sampled during active COVID-19.

Here the CDR3 reads CASSQTGGGYNEQFF. Here the CDR3 DNA reads TGTGCCAGCAGTCAGACAGGGGGGGGATACAATGAGCAGTTCTTC. The chain has TRBV28 and TRBJ2-1; TRBD1 agrees at 9 bases. Trimming took 5 bases from V and 4 from J; bases not matched to a gene: 6. The germline gives CDR1 MDHEN, CDR2 SYDVKM. The length of the CDR3 is 15 residues.